The clone carrying this T cell receptor beta chain was seen only a few times. The CDR3 runs to 13 residues. Deletions cut 6 bases from V and 6 bases from J, with 14 bases between. Germline V gives CDR1 MGHRA, CDR2 YSYEKL. Sequenced by immunoSEQ multiplex PCR; TCRdb stores in-frame clones only, minus some. Of about 57,000 clones in the sample, approximately 89% were seen once. This specimen belongs to a study of control samples from healthy donors and cancer patients. Sequencing was done on a sample of PBMCs. This rearrangement joins TRBV4-1 to TRBJ1-2; D is unresolved. This clonotype was sampled from a man younger than 40 with colorectal cancer. CDR3: CASRKGPYDGYTF. The CDR3 DNA is TGCGCCAGCAGAAAAGGGCCGTATGATGGCTACACCTTC.